A single sample is the source of the 16 T cell receptor beta chains below, sequenced in a study of Graves' ophthalmopathy and Graves' hyperthyroidism (dated by TCRdb to the late 2010s). This sample was sequenced with an Illumina HiSeq 2000. For repertoire sequencing, the TCR beta CDR3 regions were amplified from RNA transcripts. A first-round RT-PCR used HTBI primers with the Qiagen OneStep RT-PCR kit, followed by a second-round multiplex PCR, size selection and purification. Starting from the raw public reads, TCRdb applied fastp trimming at Q25, assembled clones with MiXCR and retained in-frame beta chains. Each CDR3 protein appears once, grouped with its most common genes and DNA. The sample records over 150,000 distinct CDR3 sequences, 37% of which are singletons. The leading ten clones occupy about 6% of the sample. The sample taken for sequencing was peripheral blood. The receptors here all came from a woman in her thirties or forties with Graves' ophthalmopathy. Donor details come from another sample of the same person, matched by shared clones.

This chain joins TRBV7-9 and TRBJ2-5, with 7 bases matching TRBD2. The J segment lost 4 bases and the V segment lost 5 bases, leaving 4 bases of the junction unmatched. The CDR3 runs to 13 residues. CDR1 SEHNR and CDR2 FQNEAQ come from the germline V gene (reference sequence). CDR3 DNA sequence: TGTGCCAGCAGCGAGACTAGCCGAGAGACCCAGTACTTC. Translating gives CASSETSRETQYF.

There are many counts of this clonotype. The gene calls are TRBV30 and TRBJ1-1, with D perhaps matching TRBD1 (5 bases). This CDR3 has 14 amino acids. Germline V gives CDR1 GTSNPN, CDR2 SVGIG (reference sequence). V lost 2 bases and J lost 1, with 11 bases in between. The CDR3 coding sequence is TGTGCCTGGAGTCCGGGACCCCAGAACACTGAAGCTTTCTTT. Protein sequence: CAWSPGPQNTEAFF. Based on the CDR3 plus reference TRBV30 and TRBJ1-1, the full variable domain is SQTIHQWPATLVQPVGSPLSLECTVEGTSNPNLYWYRQAAGRGLQLLFYSVGIGQISSEVPQNLSASRPQDRQFILSSKKLLLSDSGFYLCAWSPGPQNTEAFFGQGTRLTVV.

This clonotype was seen many times. This chain connects TRBV10-3 to TRBJ2-5; TRBD1 is a possible D gene (5 bases). Germline V gene sequence: CDR1 ENHRY, CDR2 SYGVKD. V lost 6 bases and J lost 0, with 8 bases in between. The CDR3 consists of 13 residues. The CDR3 is CAISKTDQETQYF. The CDR3 coding sequence is TGTGCCATCAGCAAGACAGACCAAGAGACCCAGTACTTC.

The chain joins TRBV2 to TRBJ2-5, with a tentative D call TRBD2 (6 bases). The CDR3 is 12 amino acids. The germline V gene encodes CDR1 SNHLY and CDR2 FYNNEI. V was clipped by 8 bases and J by 4 bases, with 11 bases between them. CDR3 in DNA: TGTGCCAGCGGGGGGATGGCAGAGACCCAGTACTTC. Amino acid sequence: CASGGMAETQYF.

The chain is built from TRBV28 and TRBJ2-5; D is ambiguous. This CDR3 is 14 amino acids long. V lost 5 bases to trimming and J lost 5 bases, with 15 bases between them. Germline CDR1 is MDHEN and CDR2 is SYDVKM. CDR3 loop: CASSERGRWETQYF. The DNA of the CDR3 is TGTGCCAGCAGTGAAAGAGGACGCTGGGAGACCCAGTACTTC.

This clonotype was observed at least ten times. The V gene is TRBV28, the J gene TRBJ2-5; D is unclear. Germline V gene data show CDR1 as MDHEN and CDR2 as SYDVKM. Trimming pared 3 bases from V and 5 bases from J, leaving 10 bases between. CDR3 length: 13 amino acids. CDR3 DNA sequence: TGTGCCAGCAGTTTGGGTTCAGAGGAGACCCAGTACTTC. Protein sequence: CASSLGSEETQYF.

The rearrangement uses TRBV5-1 and TRBJ1-2; 7 bases match TRBD1. The CDR3 has 15 amino acids. V was clipped by 7 bases and J by 2 bases; unmatched bases: 11. Germline CDR1 reads SGHRS; CDR2 reads YFSETQ. CDR3 nucleotide sequence: TGCGCCAGCGACGACCCGGGACAGCCAAACTATGGCTACACCTTC. Protein: CASDDPGQPNYGYTF.

This clonotype was detected many times. This rearrangement joins TRBV6-1 to TRBJ1-5; D perhaps matches TRBD1 (6 bases). Per germline, CDR1 MNHNS and CDR2 SASEGT. The CDR3 is made up of 15 amino acids. Trimming left V 4 bases short and J 1 base short, with 11 bases between. The CDR3 DNA reads TGTGCCAGCAGTGGAGGGACAACCAGCAATCAGCCCCAGCATTTT. Its protein product is CASSGGTTSNQPQHF.

This clonotype came up many times. CDR3 sequence reads: CASSLGLAGLGEETQYF. The CDR3 DNA sequence: TGTGCCAGCAGTTTAGGCCTAGCGGGACTGGGGGAAGAGACCCAGTACTTC. The chain couples TRBV28 to TRBJ2-5; 9 bases line up with TRBD2. J lost 3 bases, V lost 2 bases, and 10 bases had no gene match. This CDR3 has 17 amino acids. Germline assignment: CDR1 MDHEN and CDR2 SYDVKM.

V usage is TRBV5-5 and J usage is TRBJ1-2; possible D gene TRBD1, 6 bases. The CDR3 covers 15 residues. Germline values: CDR1 SGHKS, CDR2 YYEKEE (reference sequence). Trimming shortened V by 1 base and J by 7 bases, and 17 bases separated the two germline ends. The DNA of the CDR3 is TGTGCCAGCAGCTTGTCGCGGCAGGGGATAGGTGGCTACACCTTC. It codes for CASSLSRQGIGGYTF. Combining the CDR3 with reference TRBV5-5 and TRBJ1-2 gives the whole variable domain DAGVTQSPTHLIKTRGQQVTLRCSPISGHKSVSWYQQVLGQGPQFIFQYYEKEERGRGNFPDRFSARQFPNYSSELNVNALLLGDSALYLCASSLSRQGIGGYTFGSGTRLTVV.

Many counts were recorded for this clonotype. This chain links TRBV6-2 or TRBV6-3 with TRBJ1-1, with TRBD1 as a possible D gene (6 bases). From germline, CDR1 is MNHEY and CDR2 SVGEGT. The CDR3 sequence is 14 residues long. V lost 7 bases, J lost 6 bases, and 18 bases lay in between. This chain's CDR3 is CASTKGGWKAEAFF. In nucleotides, the CDR3 is TGTGCCAGCACCAAGGGGGGTTGGAAGGCTGAAGCTTTCTTT.

This chain joins TRBV5-1 and TRBJ2-4; D is unresolved. The V end lost 5 bases, the J end lost 0 bases, and 12 bases lay between the germline ends. The CDR3 covers 15 residues. Germline CDR1 and CDR2: SGHRS and YFSETQ. The CDR3 protein is CASRENSVAKNIQYF. CDR3 DNA: TGCGCCAGCAGAGAGAATTCGGTAGCCAAAAACATTCAGTACTTC.

CDR3 in amino acids: CASSPQGTGEQYF. In DNA form, the CDR3 reads TGTGCCAGCAGTCCACAGGGGACTGGCGAGCAGTACTTC. V usage is TRBV12-3 or TRBV12-4 and J usage is TRBJ2-7; D might be TRBD1 (7 bases). V shed 5 bases and J shed 6 bases, with 14 bases lying between them. The CDR3 has 13 amino acids.

This clonotype was seen many times. The CDR3 loop reads CASSLGSGSVYGYTF. CDR3 DNA: TGTGCCAGCAGTTTAGGGTCAGGGTCTGTCTATGGCTACACCTTC. J is TRBJ1-2 and V is TRBV27; a possible D gene is TRBD1 (5 bases). The germline gives CDR1 MNHEY, CDR2 SMNVEV (reference sequence). Trimming removed 2 bases from V and 4 bases from J, with 14 bases in between. This CDR3 is built from 15 residues.

This clonotype has at least ten counts. The gene calls are TRBV6-5 and TRBJ1-1, with D hard to call. V was trimmed by 0 bases and J by 0 bases, leaving 2 bases between them. CDR1 is MNHEY, CDR2 SVGAGI, per germline. The CDR3 has 13 residues. Written as DNA, the CDR3 is TGTGCCAGCAGTTACTCTGTGAACACTGAAGCTTTCTTT. Translated: CASSYSVNTEAFF.

This clonotype was counted many times. The rearrangement uses TRBV7-9 and TRBJ1-5; 8 bases are a match to TRBD1. V shed 5 bases, J shed 3 bases, and the junction held 3 bases outside the gene matches. The germline V gene encodes CDR1 SEHNR and CDR2 FQNEAQ (reference sequence). This CDR3 is 14 amino acids long. The CDR3 DNA follows: TGTGCCAGCAGCCACAGGGGGGACAATCAGCCCCAGCATTTT. Translated: CASSHRGDNQPQHF.